This entry lists 31 T cell receptor beta chains sequenced from one sample in a study of T cell repertoires in cytomegalovirus infection. In TCRdb, the reads were re-called with MiXCR into one record per CDR3 protein. The data contain about 450,000 distinct CDR3 sequences, approximately 30% of them singletons. Specimen: PBMCs. Source of these receptors: a human donor in good health (CMV status not recorded). Some clones in this sample may be carry-over from other donors' samples.

This sequence joins TRBV28 and TRBJ2-5, with 7 nucleotides matching TRBD2. The length of the CDR3 is 14 residues. After removal of 6 bases from V and 3 bases from J, the junction contained 7 bases not matched to a gene. Germline lookup yields CDR1 MDHEN and CDR2 SYDVKM. The DNA of the CDR3 is TGTGCCAGCAGCCGCGGGGGAACGAAAGAGACCCAGTACTTC. Translating it yields CASSRGGTKETQYF.

The rearrangement joins TRBV5-4 to TRBJ2-7; 9 nucleotides line up with TRBD1. V was pared by 5 bases and J by 5 bases, with 8 bases of the junction left unmatched. The length of the CDR3 is 14 residues. The germline gives CDR1 SGHNT, CDR2 YYREEE (reference sequence). In DNA, the CDR3 is TGTGCCAGCAGTAACGGGGACAGGGCCAACGAGCAGTACTTC. This encodes CASSNGDRANEQYF.

The chain couples TRBV9 to TRBJ1-6; D is possibly TRBD1 (5 bases). The germline CDR1 and CDR2 sequences are SGDLS and YYNGEE. V dropped 4 bases and J dropped 8 bases, with 16 bases sitting between them. There are 15 residues in the CDR3. DNA for the CDR3: TGTGCCAGCAGCCCAGAGGCGGGGACCCATTCACCCCTCCACTTT. The encoded protein is CASSPEAGTHSPLHF.

The gene calls are TRBV6-2 or TRBV6-3 and TRBJ1-1; D not certain. Germline V CDR1 and CDR2: MNHEY, SVGEGT. The CDR3 runs 13 residues. The germline V and J ends were trimmed by 5 bases and 1 base, with 8 bases remaining between them. The CDR3 protein is CASSHFTNTEAFF. In nucleotides, the CDR3 is TGTGCCAGCAGTCACTTCACGAACACTGAAGCTTTCTTT.

This clonotype came up many times. J is TRBJ2-2 and V is TRBV7-6, with D possibly matching TRBD1 (5 bases). The V and J ends lost 4 bases and 6 bases respectively, with 21 bases between them. The germline gives CDR1 SGHVS, CDR2 FNYEAQ. The CDR3 is 17 amino acids. The CDR3 spells CASSSHLGLEEAGELFF. The DNA for the CDR3 is TGTGCCAGCAGCTCACACCTGGGGCTTGAAGAGGCCGGGGAGCTGTTTTTT.

This clonotype was observed at least ten times. The chain employs TRBV2 and TRBJ2-1; the match to TRBD2 covers 10 bases. Trimming removed 4 bases from V and 5 bases from J; junction bases left unmatched: 8. CDR3 length equals 16 residues. Per germline, CDR1 SNHLY and CDR2 FYNNEI. The CDR3 region has the DNA TGTGCCAGCAGTGGTACAGCGGGGGGGCCAAACAATGAGCAGTTCTTC. Its translation is CASSGTAGGPNNEQFF.

This rearrangement joins TRBV20-1 to TRBJ2-7; the match to TRBD1 covers 7 bases. The CDR3 contains 15 residues. Germline V CDR1 and CDR2: DFQATT, SNEGSKA (reference sequence). Trimming cost V 3 bases and J 2 bases; bases outside gene matches: 10. The CDR3 spells CSARGQTGDPYEQYF. CDR3 DNA sequence: TGCAGTGCTAGGGGCCAAACAGGGGATCCCTACGAGCAGTACTTC.

This clonotype has at least ten counts. The chain recombines TRBV6-1 with TRBJ1-5; TRBD1 might be the D (6 bases). The CDR3 loop spans 14 amino acids. Trimming stripped 4 bases from V and 1 base from J, with 8 bases between. In germline, CDR1 is MNHNS, CDR2 SASEGT. The CDR3 DNA reads as TGTGCCAGCAGTGGGGGGGGCAGCAATCAGCCCCAGCATTTT. This translates into CASSGGGSNQPQHF.

This clonotype was seen only a few times. The genes are TRBV7-9 and TRBJ2-5, with a possible D match to TRBD2 (6 bases). CDR1 SEHNR and CDR2 FQNEAQ come from the germline V gene (reference sequence). The length of the CDR3 is 11 residues. Trimming shortened V by 11 bases and J by 5 bases, and 12 bases separated the two germline ends. The CDR3 sequence is CAGQEGETQYF. CDR3 bases: TGTGCCGGTCAGGAGGGCGAGACCCAGTACTTC. Full variable domain (missing parts from reference TRBV7-9 and TRBJ2-5): DTGVSQNPRHKITKRGQNVTFRCDPISEHNRLYWYRQTLGQGPEFLTYFQNEAQLEKSRLLSDRFSAERPKGSFSTLEIQRTEQGDSAMYLCAGQEGETQYFGPGTRLLVL.

This clonotype appeared a few times. The genes are TRBV19 and TRBJ2-7; D not certain. V gave up 1 base and J gave up 5 bases, with 9 bases separating them. In germline, CDR1 is LNHDA, CDR2 SQIVND (reference sequence). The CDR3 contains 13 residues. The DNA for the CDR3 is TGTGCCAGTAGTATAGGCCTTAGGGACGAGCAGTACTTC. Translating gives CASSIGLRDEQYF.

On this clonotype itself: Sequence at one end of the junction differs from germline and may be a read error. The chain employs TRBV6-8 and TRBJ2-7; D not resolved. From germline, CDR1 is MNHGY and CDR2 SAAAGT. The CDR3 spans 16 residues. CDR3: CASSYSQSRAFYDQYF. The CDR3, as DNA: TGTGCCAGCAGTTACTCCCAATCTCGGGCCTTCTACGACCAGTACTTC.

On this clonotype: The junction differs from germline at one of its ends, possibly a read error. V and J are TRBV6-1 and TRBJ1-1; TRBD1 might be the D (5 bases). This CDR3 contains 15 residues. CDR1 and CDR2 from the germline V gene are MNHNS and SASEGT. The CDR3 region has the DNA TGTGCCAGCAGTTTTCAGGCAGGGCTGAACACGGAAGCTTTCTTT. This codes for CASSFQAGLNTEAFF.

This clonotype was detected a few times. The chain joins TRBV28 to TRBJ2-7; 9 bases are shared with TRBD1. The CDR3 runs 15 residues. In germline, CDR1 is MDHEN, CDR2 SYDVKM. The junction had 14 bases not matched to a gene; V was cut back by 5 bases and J by 9 bases. DNA of the CDR3: TGTGCCAGCAGTCTCGGGACAGGGATTTCATTCGGGCAGTACTTC. Protein product: CASSLGTGISFGQYF.

A remark on this clonotype: Its ends do not fully match the called genes, so a read error is possible. CDR3 coding DNA: TGTGCCAGCAGCGGGGGTGGACCCGGGGTGCTGTTTTTT. Its protein is CASSGGGPGVLFF. The chain recombines TRBV5-3 with TRBJ2-2; 8 positions agree with TRBD2. TRBV5-3 is marked as an open reading frame, function uncertain. The CDR3 is 13 residues long.

V is TRBV2 and J is TRBJ1-6, with D possibly TRBD1 on 5 matching bases. The CDR3 loop spans 13 amino acids. Germline loops: CDR1 SNHLY, CDR2 FYNNEI. Trimming took 6 bases from V and 9 from J, leaving 12 bases between them. DNA of the CDR3: TGTGCCAGCAGGGGGGACCTAGGTTCACCCCTCCACTTT. Residues: CASRGDLGSPLHF.

The rearrangement uses TRBV24-1 and TRBJ2-7, with D uncertain. The ends were cut back, 0 bases at V and 5 bases at J, with 1 base in the middle. Germline lookup yields CDR1 KGHDR and CDR2 SFDVKD. The CDR3 covers 11 residues. CDR3: CATSDLDEQYF. CDR3 DNA sequence: TGTGCCACCAGTGATTTGGACGAGCAGTACTTC.

A few counts support this clonotype. The chain couples TRBV7-8 to TRBJ1-5; D unclear. Trimming took off 4 bases at V and 0 bases at J, with 13 bases between the two ends. Germline V gives CDR1 SGHVS, CDR2 FQNEAQ. The CDR3 contains 16 residues. The CDR3 nucleotides read TGTGCCAGCAGCTGGGAGACGAGATATAGCAATCAGCCCCAGCATTTT. Protein product: CASSWETRYSNQPQHF.

This chain uses TRBV6-2 or TRBV6-3 with TRBJ2-5; 11 bases align to TRBD2. The CDR3 has 14 amino acids. The V gene end was trimmed by 6 bases and the J gene end by 3 bases; junction bases not matched to a gene: 3. The germline V gene encodes CDR1 MNHEY and CDR2 SVGEGT. The CDR3, as DNA: TGTGCCAGCAGACTAGCGGGGGCAAAAGAGACCCAGTACTTC. It yields the protein CASRLAGAKETQYF.

This clonotype was seen ten or more times. The gene calls are TRBV11-2 and TRBJ2-1; no reliable D call. V shed 2 bases and J shed 3 bases, with 5 bases lying between them. The CDR3 runs 13 residues. Per the germline V gene, CDR1 is SGHAT and CDR2 is FQNNGV. In nucleotides, the CDR3 is TGTGCCAGCAGCTTACATAACTACAATGAGCAGTTCTTC. This codes for CASSLHNYNEQFF.

V usage is TRBV12-3 or TRBV12-4 and J usage is TRBJ2-3, with D perhaps given as TRBD1 or TRBD2 (6 bases each). CDR3 length: 15 amino acids. The V gene lost 8 bases and the J gene lost 1 base, with 16 bases spanning the gap. CDR3 protein: CASGWGALGTDTQYF. The CDR3 DNA reads as TGTGCCAGCGGTTGGGGGGCGTTGGGCACAGATACGCAGTATTTT.

This clonotype was observed a handful of times. The CDR3, as DNA: TGTGCCAGCAGACAACAGGGGAGTGAGGAAAAACTGTTTTTT. Its translation: CASRQQGSEEKLFF. The genes are TRBV12-3 or TRBV12-4 and TRBJ1-4; TRBD1 matches 7 bases. J lost 8 bases, V lost 6 bases, and 9 bases had no gene match. This CDR3 contains 14 residues.

This clonotype was recorded a few times. J is TRBJ2-3 and V is TRBV6-2 or TRBV6-3; 9 nucleotides agree with TRBD1. CDR3 size: 15 residues. J was trimmed by 4 bases and V by 6 bases; bases with no gene match: 8. Germline CDR1 and CDR2: MNHEY and SVGEGT. The CDR3 DNA reads as TGTGCCAGCAGAACCGGGACAGGGATGCCAGATACGCAGTATTTT. As protein: CASRTGTGMPDTQYF.

For the CDR3, the DNA is TGCAGCTACGCGACAGAGCCCCTTGGGTACACCTTC. Residues: CSYATEPLGYTF. This rearrangement joins TRBV20-1 to TRBJ1-2, with TRBD1 as a possible D gene (5 bases). Germline CDR1 and CDR2: DFQATT and SNEGSKA (reference sequence). The CDR3 extends over 12 amino acids.

The chain recombines TRBV25-1 with TRBJ2-2, with 8 bases aligning to TRBD2. In germline, CDR1 is MGHDK, CDR2 SYGVNS. This CDR3 region has 15 residues. V dropped 6 bases and J dropped 1; count of bases not matched to a gene: 4. This CDR3 is CASSPTSGNTGELFF. CDR3 sequence (DNA): TGTGCCAGCAGCCCCACTAGCGGGAACACCGGGGAGCTGTTTTTT.

Comment on this clonotype: A much larger clone lies a single base off, so this may be a read error. This sequence joins TRBV7-2 and TRBJ2-3; D may correspond to TRBD1 or TRBD2 (6 bases each). CDR3 length equals 16 residues. CDR1 is SGHTA, CDR2 FQGNSA, per germline. In DNA, the CDR3 is TGTGCCGGCAGCTTGTCATCGGGGGCTAGCACAGATACGCAGTATTTT. It specifies CAGSLSSGASTDTQYF.

Notes on this clonotype: Compared with germline, one end of the junction differs, possibly owing to a read error. J is TRBJ2-1 and V is TRBV15, with no clear D. The CDR3 has 16 residues. Germline loops: CDR1 LNHNV, CDR2 YYDKDF (reference sequence). The CDR3 nucleotides read TGTGCCACCAGCAGACCTCCGGGTAATAGCAACAATGAGCAGTTATTC. It is translated as CATSRPPGNSNNEQLF. Looking up the rest from reference TRBV15 and TRBJ2-1 gives the full variable domain: DAMVIQNPRYQVTQFGKPVTLSCSQTLNHNVMYWYQQKSSQAPKLLFHYYDKDFNNEADTPDNFQSRRPNTSFCFLDIRSPGLGDTAMYLCATSRPPGNSNNEQLFGPGTRLTVL.

V gene TRBV4-1 combines with J gene TRBJ2-2; tentatively, D is TRBD2 (5 bases). Trimming took off 2 bases at V and 5 bases at J, with 12 bases between the two ends. The CDR3 runs to 15 residues. Germline V gene sequence: CDR1 MGHRA, CDR2 YSYEKL. CDR3 protein: CASSQTATGTGELFF. The CDR3, as DNA: TGCGCCAGCAGCCAAACGGCGACGGGGACCGGGGAGCTGTTTTTT.

The chain uses TRBV7-9 and TRBJ2-4; maybe TRBD2 (6 bases). Trimming cost V 5 bases and J 6 bases, with 20 bases left between them. Germline CDR1 is SEHNR and CDR2 is FQNEAQ (reference sequence). This CDR3 spans 16 amino acids. This CDR3 reads CASSPRGTSPGNIQYF. The CDR3 DNA follows: TGTGCCAGCAGCCCCCGGGGGACCTCTCCCGGAAACATTCAGTACTTC.

Regarding this clonotype: This may stem from a read error, because a much larger clone lies one nucleotide away. V gene TRBV6-1 combines with J gene TRBJ2-5; no clear D. This CDR3 has 14 residues. Germline V lookup: CDR1 MNHNS, CDR2 SASEGT. The CDR3 here is CASREARLGETQYF. The CDR3 nucleotides are TGTGCCAGCAGGGAAGCTAGGCTGGGAGAGACCCAGTACTTC.

On this clonotype itself: One end of the junction does not line up with germline, which may come from a read error. The gene calls are TRBV7-7 and TRBJ2-2; D gene unclear. From germline, CDR1 is SSHAT and CDR2 FNYEAQ (reference sequence). The CDR3 extends over 14 amino acids. The CDR3 here is CASSLLKGTGELFF. CDR3 DNA: TGTGCTAGCAGCTTGTTGAAGGGAACCGGGGAGCTGTTTTTT.

The genes are TRBV12-3 or TRBV12-4 and TRBJ2-2; D perhaps matches TRBD1 (7 bases). There are 13 residues in the CDR3. V was clipped by 6 bases and J by 5 bases, with 10 bases between them. CDR3 protein: CASSAGGTGELFF. Here the CDR3 DNA reads TGTGCCAGCAGCGCAGGGGGGACCGGGGAGCTGTTTTTT.